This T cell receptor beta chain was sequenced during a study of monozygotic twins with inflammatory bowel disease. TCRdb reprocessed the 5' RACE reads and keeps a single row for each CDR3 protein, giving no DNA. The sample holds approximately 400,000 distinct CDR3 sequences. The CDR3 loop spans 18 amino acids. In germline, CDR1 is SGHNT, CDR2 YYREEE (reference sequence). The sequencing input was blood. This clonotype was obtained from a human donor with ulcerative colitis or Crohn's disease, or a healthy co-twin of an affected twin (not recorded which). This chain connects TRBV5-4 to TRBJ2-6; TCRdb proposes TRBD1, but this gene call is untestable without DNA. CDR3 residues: CASRPDRGLGSGANVLTF.